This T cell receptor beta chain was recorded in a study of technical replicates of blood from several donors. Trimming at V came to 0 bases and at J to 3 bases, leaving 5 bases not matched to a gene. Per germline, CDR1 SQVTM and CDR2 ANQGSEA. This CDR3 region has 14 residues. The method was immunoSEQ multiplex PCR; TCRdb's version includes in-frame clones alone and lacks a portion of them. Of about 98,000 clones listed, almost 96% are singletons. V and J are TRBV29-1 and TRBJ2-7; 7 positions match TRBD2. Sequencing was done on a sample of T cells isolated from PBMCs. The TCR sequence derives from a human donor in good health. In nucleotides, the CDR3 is TGCAGCGTTGAAGAATCGGCGGGAGTCTACGAGCAGTACTTC. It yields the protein CSVEESAGVYEQYF.